This TCR beta chain was observed in a study of type 1 regulatory T cells. This CDR3 region has 12 residues. The germline V and J ends were trimmed by 8 bases and 7 bases, with 12 bases remaining between them. TCRdb itself ran the reads through MiXCR, one entry per CDR3 protein. The sample shows around 62,000 distinct CDR3 sequences, 63% of them seen only once. As concerns this clonotype: What it binds is not known.

The TCR originated in a human donor in good health. This chain joins TRBV12-3 or TRBV12-4 and TRBJ1-5; D is uncertain. Source material: cultured T cells, either the whole culture or a sorted T cell fraction (not recorded which). Subset defined: Tr1-enriched cell product generated in vitro against host alloantigens. CDR3 protein: CASSFGQQPQHF. The CDR3 nucleotides are TGTGCCAGCTCCTTTGGGCAGCAGCCCCAGCATTTT.